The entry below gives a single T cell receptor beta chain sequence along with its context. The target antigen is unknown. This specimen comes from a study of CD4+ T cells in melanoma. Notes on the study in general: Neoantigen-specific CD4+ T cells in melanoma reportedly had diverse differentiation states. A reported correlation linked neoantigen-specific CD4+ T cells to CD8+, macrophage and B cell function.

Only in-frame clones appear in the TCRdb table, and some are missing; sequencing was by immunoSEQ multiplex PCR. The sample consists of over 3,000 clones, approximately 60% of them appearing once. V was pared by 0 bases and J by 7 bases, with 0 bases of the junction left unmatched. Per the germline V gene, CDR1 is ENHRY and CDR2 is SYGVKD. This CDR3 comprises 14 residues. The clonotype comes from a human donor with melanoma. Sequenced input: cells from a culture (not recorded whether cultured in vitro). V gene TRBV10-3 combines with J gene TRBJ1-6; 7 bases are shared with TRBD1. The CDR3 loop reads CAISESTGNSPLHF. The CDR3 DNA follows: TGTGCCATCAGTGAGTCGACAGGGAATTCACCCCTCCACTTT.